Listed below are T cell receptor beta chains from one sample, sequenced in a study of control samples from healthy donors and cancer patients. Clones were sequenced by immunoSEQ multiplex PCR, and TCRdb holds only the in-frame ones, with some missing. In the table there are 100,000 to 150,000 clones, around 86% of which are singletons. What was sequenced was blood. The source is a man in his forties or fifties in good health. Both conserved end residues are part of each CDR3. A D gene is named only where the DNA matches it firmly.

D gene: .; J gene: TRBJ1-6; V gene: TRBV3-1/TRBV3-2; CDR3 DNA: TGTGCCAGCAGCCAAGATGTGACGGGAGACTCCTATAATTCACCCCTCCACTTT; CDR3 protein: CASSQDVTGDSYNSPLHF
D gene: TRBD1; J gene: TRBJ2-7; V gene: TRBV27; CDR3 DNA: TGTGCCAGCACTAGGACAGGGAGCTCCTACGAGCAGTACTTC; CDR3 protein: CASTRTGSSYEQYF
D gene: .; J gene: TRBJ1-5; V gene: TRBV30; CDR3 DNA: TGTGCCTGGAGTAGCAATCAGCCCCAGCATTTT; CDR3 protein: CAWSSNQPQHF
D gene: .; J gene: TRBJ1-6; V gene: TRBV7-2; CDR3 DNA: TGTGCCAGCAGTAATAGGAGGAGCTCCTATAATTCACCCCTCCACTTT; CDR3 protein: CASSNRRSSYNSPLHF
D gene: .; J gene: TRBJ2-5; V gene: TRBV29-1; CDR3 DNA: TGCAGCACCCTTGGGGCAGTGGTTCAAGAGACCCAGTACTTC; CDR3 protein: CSTLGAVVQETQYF
D gene: TRBD2; J gene: TRBJ2-1; V gene: TRBV29-1; CDR3 DNA: TGCAGCGCTCGCGCGACTAGCGGGGTCATCAACAATGAGCAGTTCTTC; CDR3 protein: CSARATSGVINNEQFF
D gene: .; J gene: TRBJ1-2; V gene: TRBV5-5; CDR3 DNA: TGTGCCAGCAGCTTGATACTAAGGGGCGATGGCTACACCTTC; CDR3 protein: CASSLILRGDGYTF
D gene: .; J gene: TRBJ2-4; V gene: TRBV11-3; CDR3 DNA: TGTGCCAGCAGCTTAAGGGCAGGGGAGGCCAAAAACATTCAGTACTTC; CDR3 protein: CASSLRAGEAKNIQYF
D gene: TRBD1; J gene: TRBJ1-2; V gene: TRBV6-2/TRBV6-3; CDR3 DNA: TGTGCCAGCAGCCCCGACAGGGAATATGGCTACACCTTC; CDR3 protein: CASSPDREYGYTF
D gene: .; J gene: TRBJ1-2; V gene: TRBV9; CDR3 DNA: TGTGCCAGCAGCGTAGCCGACCGACAGGTTAACTATGGCTACACCTTC; CDR3 protein: CASSVADRQVNYGYTF
D gene: .; J gene: TRBJ1-2; V gene: TRBV4-1; CDR3 DNA: TGCGCCAGCAGCCAAGAACATCTAACTTTCAATGGCTACACCTTC; CDR3 protein: CASSQEHLTFNGYTF